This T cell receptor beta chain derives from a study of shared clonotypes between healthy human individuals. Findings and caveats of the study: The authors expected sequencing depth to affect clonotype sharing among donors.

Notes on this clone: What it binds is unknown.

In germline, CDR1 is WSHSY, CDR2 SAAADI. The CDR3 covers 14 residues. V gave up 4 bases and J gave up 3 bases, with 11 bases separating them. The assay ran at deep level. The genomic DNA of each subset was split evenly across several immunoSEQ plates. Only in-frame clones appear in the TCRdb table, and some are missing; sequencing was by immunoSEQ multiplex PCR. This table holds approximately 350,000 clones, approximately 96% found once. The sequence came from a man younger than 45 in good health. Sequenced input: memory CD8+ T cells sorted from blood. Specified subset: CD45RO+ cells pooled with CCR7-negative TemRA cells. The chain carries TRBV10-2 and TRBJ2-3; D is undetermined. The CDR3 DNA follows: TGCGCCAGCAGTGGAATAATTTGGACAGATACGCAGTATTTT. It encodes CASSGIIWTDTQYF.